A selection of T cell receptor beta chains follows, all from one sample in a study of blood T cell repertoires in COVID-19. The table came from immunoSEQ multiplex PCR; TCRdb's copy has only in-frame clones and leaves some out. The sample includes about 180,000 clones, about 85% seen only once; the top ten take more than 5%. Sequencing was carried out using peripheral blood. All receptors come from a woman in her forties or fifties with COVID-19, enrolled during active disease. CDR3s include the opening cysteine and the closing phenylalanine or tryptophan. Fields, in order: J gene, clone size, D gene, V gene, CDR3 DNA, CDR3 protein. A D gene is named only where the DNA matches it firmly. Part of the rows lack a size; the others show once, few, many or a class for expanded clones.

>TRBJ2-2|NA|TRBD2|TRBV11-2
TGTGCCAGCAGCTTAGGCCTGATACTAGCGGGGGGGAACACCGGGGAGCTGTTTTTT
CASSLGLILAGGNTGELFF
>TRBJ2-2|NA|NA|TRBV6-2/TRBV6-3
TGTGCCAGCAGCCCTGGGGGACTGAGGAACACCGGGGAGCTGTTTTTT
CASSPGGLRNTGELFF
>TRBJ1-2|NA|NA|TRBV5-4
TGTGCCAGCAGCTCCCAATCAGGCTATGGCTACACCTTC
CASSSQSGYGYTF
>TRBJ2-2|NA|TRBD2|TRBV11-3
TGTGCCAGCAGACCTTACACCGGGACTAGCGGGGAGGGCGCCGGGGAGCTGTTTTTT
CASRPYTGTSGEGAGELFF
>TRBJ1-2|NA|NA|TRBV4-3
TGCGCCAGCAGCCAAGGCGGGGGGGTTGACTATGGCTACACCTTC
CASSQGGGVDYGYTF
>TRBJ1-3|NA|TRBD1|TRBV30
TGTGCCTGGAGGCCCCAGGGGGTAGATGGAAACACCATATATTTT
CAWRPQGVDGNTIYF
>TRBJ1-2|NA|NA|TRBV29-1
TGCAGCCTCATCCCCGCGGAGGGCTATGGCTACACCTTC
CSLIPAEGYGYTF
>TRBJ2-7|NA|TRBD2|TRBV3-1/TRBV3-2
TGTGCCAGCAGCCAAACGGCGGGGGGGCTCGAGCAGTACTTC
CASSQTAGGLEQYF
>TRBJ1-5|NA|NA|TRBV18
TGTGCCAGCTCACCGGGCCAAAATCAGCCCCAGCATTTT
CASSPGQNQPQHF
>TRBJ1-1|NA|NA|TRBV28
TGTGCCAGCAGTTTTCAGGCGCTGGCACAGAACACTGAAGCTTTCTTT
CASSFQALAQNTEAFF
>TRBJ2-4|NA|TRBD1|TRBV28
TGTGCCAGCAGTTTACCCGGACAGGGAATAGCCAAAAACATTCAGTACTTC
CASSLPGQGIAKNIQYF
>TRBJ2-5|NA|TRBD2|TRBV3-1/TRBV3-2
TGTGCCAGCAGTAGGACTAGCGGGGACGGAGAGACCCAGTACTTC
CASSRTSGDGETQYF
>TRBJ1-4|NA|NA|TRBV6-5
TGTGCCAGCAGCCCACAGGGTACTAATGAAAAACTGTTTTTT
CASSPQGTNEKLFF
>TRBJ1-3|NA|NA|TRBV7-9
TGTGCCAGCAGCTTAGTTTGGGGAGAAGGAAACACCATATATTTT
CASSLVWGEGNTIYF
>TRBJ1-2|few|TRBD1|TRBV2
TGTGCCAGCAGGGCAACAGGGGAAGGGCTAGGCTACACCTTC
CASRATGEGLGYTF
>TRBJ2-1|NA|TRBD2|TRBV19
TGTGCCAGTACGGGTCGGGGGGACAATGAGCAGTTCTTC
CASTGRGDNEQFF
>TRBJ1-2|NA|NA|TRBV11-2
TGTGCCAGCAGCTTAGGGGGCAGAGGCGCTAACTATGGCTACACCTTC
CASSLGGRGANYGYTF
>TRBJ2-7|NA|TRBD1|TRBV25-1
TGTGCCAGCAGTGGGGACAGGGGAGTCAACGAGCAGTACTTC
CASSGDRGVNEQYF
>TRBJ2-3|many|TRBD2|TRBV7-8
TGTGCCAGCAGCCCGATACTAGCGGGGTATGCAGATACGCAGTATTTT
CASSPILAGYADTQYF
>TRBJ2-1|NA|NA|TRBV12-3/TRBV12-4
TGTGCCAGTGCGGCGGGCTACAATGAGCAGTTCTTC
CASAAGYNEQFF
>TRBJ2-1|NA|TRBD2|TRBV4-2
TGTGCCAGCAGCCAAGGGACTAGCGATGCCAATGAGCAGTTCTTC
CASSQGTSDANEQFF
>TRBJ2-7|once|TRBD2|TRBV2
TGTGCCAGCAGGACTAGCGGGGCGGCCTACGAGCAGTACTTC
CASRTSGAAYEQYF
>TRBJ1-2|NA|TRBD1|TRBV28
TGTGCCAGCAGACATGGACAGGGGGACTATGGCTACACCTTC
CASRHGQGDYGYTF
>TRBJ1-3|NA|NA|TRBV5-1
TGCGCCAGCAGCTTGGCCGGGGTCGGAAACACCATATATTTT
CASSLAGVGNTIYF
>TRBJ1-4|NA|NA|TRBV6-6
TGTGCCAGCAGTAAACAGGGTTATAATGAAAAACTGTTTTTT
CASSKQGYNEKLFF
>TRBJ2-5|NA|NA|TRBV5-1
TGCGCCAGCAGCTTGGCCGCGTCAGGGTATTGGCAAGAGACCCAGTACTTC
CASSLAASGYWQETQYF
>TRBJ1-2|NA|NA|TRBV6-5
TGTGCCAGCAGCGACTACAGGGACGGCTACACCTTC
CASSDYRDGYTF
>TRBJ1-6|NA|NA|TRBV10-3
TGTGCCATCAGTGAGTCGGGGAGCTCCTATAATTCACCCCTCCACTTT
CAISESGSSYNSPLHF
>TRBJ1-5|NA|NA|TRBV19
TGTGCCAGTAGGAGAGAAAATCAGCCCCAGCATTTT
CASRRENQPQHF
>TRBJ2-5|once|NA|TRBV3-1/TRBV3-2
TGTGCCAGCAGCCAAAACAAAGAGACCCAGTACTTC
CASSQNKETQYF
>TRBJ1-2|NA|TRBD1|TRBV6-1
TGTGCCAGCAGTGTTTTGGGGGGCAGGGGGAGCTATGGCTACACCTTC
CASSVLGGRGSYGYTF
>TRBJ2-3|NA|TRBD2|TRBV4-3
TGCGCCAGCAGCCAAGATATCGGGGGGAACACAGATACGCAGTATTTT
CASSQDIGGNTDTQYF
>TRBJ2-2|NA|TRBD2|TRBV5-1
TGCGCCAGCAGCTTGGCTAGCGGGGGGAACACCGGGGAGCTGTTTTTT
CASSLASGGNTGELFF
>TRBJ2-2|NA|NA|TRBV3-1/TRBV3-2
TGTGCCAGCAGCCAACCGGGGAACACCGGGGAGCTGTTTTTT
CASSQPGNTGELFF
>TRBJ1-2|NA|NA|TRBV28
TGTGCCAGCCTTGACAGGACTGGCTACACCTTC
CASLDRTGYTF
>TRBJ2-5|NA|TRBD2|TRBV3-1/TRBV3-2
TGTGCCAGCAGCCAAGAACTAGCGGGGTTTGGAGAGACCCAGTACTTC
CASSQELAGFGETQYF
>TRBJ1-6|NA|NA|TRBV6-1
TGTGCCAGCAGTCAAGGGGGGCTCGGCGGTAATGCACCCCTCCACTTT
CASSQGGLGGNAPLHF
>TRBJ1-2|NA|NA|TRBV19
TGTGCCAGTCACACCGGGTCCAAGGTTTCTGGCTACACCTTC
CASHTGSKVSGYTF
>TRBJ2-1|NA|TRBD1|TRBV7-2
TGTGCCAGCAGCTTCGGGGGGACAGGGGGCCAGAGGGCCTACAATGAGCAGTTCTTC
CASSFGGTGGQRAYNEQFF
>TRBJ2-1|NA|NA|TRBV7-9
TGTGCCAGCAGTCCCAGTGGTATACAAATCAATGAGCAGTTCTTC
CASSPSGIQINEQFF